These 18 T cell receptor beta chains were sequenced from one sample in a study of blood T cell repertoires in COVID-19 (dated by TCRdb to the early 2020s). Library prep was done by the immunoSEQ multiplex PCR assay. TCRdb stores this immuneACCESS table with in-frame sequences only. Part of the clones is absent; in the studies checked, under half of the shortfall reflects unresolved V genes, and no reason is known for the rest. This sample has about 100,000 clones in its table, and around four fifths of those were observed once. Roughly an eighth of the sample is in the top ten clones. Material: peripheral blood. These receptors were obtained from a woman between 65 and 79 years old with acute or convalescent COVID-19.

The V gene is TRBV5-6, the J gene TRBJ2-1, with a tentative D call TRBD1 (6 bases). V lost 5 bases and J 4 bases, leaving 16 bases between the germline ends. Germline-derived CDR1 and CDR2 are SGHDT and YYEEEE. CDR3 length: 15 residues. Here the CDR3 DNA reads TGTGCCAGCAGTTTTACAGGGTCTGAGTACAATGAGCAGTTCTTC. Protein product: CASSFTGSEYNEQFF.

The chain has TRBV10-3 and TRBJ1-1, with 9 bases lining up with TRBD1. The CDR3 extends over 16 amino acids. The germline V gene encodes CDR1 ENHRY and CDR2 SYGVKD. V lost 6 bases to trimming and J lost 2 bases; unmatched junction nucleotides: 10. The CDR3 bases are TGTGCCATCAGGAACCGGGGACAGGGACTAAACACTGAAGCTTTCTTT. Translating it yields CAIRNRGQGLNTEAFF.

This sequence joins TRBV7-3 and TRBJ2-7; 8 positions match TRBD2. J gave up 2 bases and V 5 bases, and 14 bases lay outside the gene matches. This CDR3 has 17 residues. Germline V gives CDR1 SGHTA, CDR2 FQGTGA. The CDR3 DNA sequence: TGTGCCAGCAGCCAATCCGGTGGAGCGGGGGCCCCCTACGAGCAGTACTTC. Protein product: CASSQSGGAGAPYEQYF.

V gene TRBV20-1 combines with J gene TRBJ1-2; 7 bases match TRBD1. Germline assignment: CDR1 DFQATT and CDR2 SNEGSKA (reference sequence). V shed 3 bases, J shed 5 bases, and the junction held 12 bases outside the gene matches. The CDR3 spans 15 residues. The CDR3 DNA sequence: TGCAGTGCTAGTGACCCGACAGGGAGAGGGTATGGCTACACCTTC. It specifies CSASDPTGRGYGYTF.

J is TRBJ2-3 and V is TRBV7-7; 11 bases fit TRBD2. This CDR3 spans 15 amino acids. Germline V gives CDR1 SSHAT, CDR2 FNYEAQ (reference sequence). Germline trimming cut 6 bases from V and 3 bases from J; bases unmatched to any gene: 5. The CDR3 region is CASRAGTSGTDTQYF. The CDR3 nucleotides read TGTGCCAGCAGGGCCGGGACTAGCGGAACAGATACGCAGTATTTT.

The chain carries TRBV7-2 and TRBJ2-3; 9 nucleotides line up with TRBD2. The CDR3 is 14 residues long. From germline, CDR1 is SGHTA and CDR2 FQGNSA. The V gene end was trimmed by 3 bases and the J gene end by 5 bases; junction bases not matched to a gene: 3. CDR3 protein: CASSFWRGGDTQYF. CDR3 in DNA: TGTGCCAGCAGCTTCTGGCGGGGGGGAGATACGCAGTATTTT. The complete variable domain, with remaining parts taken from reference TRBV7-2 and TRBJ2-3, reads GAGVSQSPSNKVTEKGKDVELRCDPISGHTALYWYRQSLGQGLEFLIYFQGNSAPDKSGLPSDRFSAERTGGSVSTLTIQRTQQEDSAVYLCASSFWRGGDTQYFGPGTRLTVL.

The V call is TRBV7-2, the J call TRBJ2-7; 10 positions agree with TRBD2. Trimming took 5 bases from V and 3 from J; bases not matched to a gene: 7. CDR1 is SGHTA, CDR2 FQGNSA, per germline. The CDR3 loop spans 15 amino acids. CDR3 sequence (DNA): TGTGCCAGCAGCCCACCTAGCGGGGGATACTACGAGCAGTACTTC. Protein: CASSPPSGGYYEQYF.

This chain uses TRBV19 with TRBJ2-7; possible D gene TRBD2, 6 bases. The V end was cut by 3 bases, the J end by 3 bases, with 15 bases between. This CDR3 comprises 15 residues. Germline assignment: CDR1 LNHDA and CDR2 SQIVND (reference sequence). CDR3 nucleotide sequence: TGTGCCAGTAGTATGGATGGGGGGTCGGGCTACGAGCAGTACTTC. Translation gives CASSMDGGSGYEQYF.

The chain links TRBV30 to TRBJ1-4, with D perhaps matching TRBD1 (6 bases). Deletions cut 8 bases from V and 3 bases from J, with 16 bases between. Germline V lookup: CDR1 GTSNPN, CDR2 SVGIG (reference sequence). The CDR3 totals 14 residues. In DNA form, the CDR3 reads TGTGCCGCAGGGGAAGGGACGTCTAATGAAAAACTGTTTTTT. This encodes CAAGEGTSNEKLFF.

CDR3 in amino acids: CASSPGQDNSPLHF. The CDR3 DNA sequence: TGTGCCAGCAGCCCGGGACAGGATAATTCACCCCTCCACTTT. The V gene is TRBV3-1 (or the pseudogene TRBV3-2), the J gene TRBJ1-6; 8 nucleotides line up with TRBD1. Looked up from germline, CDR1 is LGHDT and CDR2 is YNNKEL (reference sequence). J gave up 5 bases and V 4 bases, and 1 base lay outside the gene matches. The CDR3 length is 14 residues.

V is TRBV18 and J is TRBJ2-5, with D perhaps TRBD2 (5 bases). The ends were cut back, 8 bases at V and 1 base at J, with 11 bases in the middle. CDR3 length equals 13 residues. The germline gives CDR1 KGHSH, CDR2 LQKENI. CDR3 bases: TGTGCCAGCACCCGGGGAAGCCAAGAGACCCAGTACTTC. It translates to CASTRGSQETQYF. Variable domain in full (rest from reference TRBV18 and TRBJ2-5): NAGVMQNPRHLVRRRGQEARLRCSPMKGHSHVYWYRQLPEEGLKFMVYLQKENIIDESGMPKERFSAEFPKEGPSILRIQQVVRGDSAAYFCASTRGSQETQYFGPGTRLLVL.

This clone was observed a few times. J is TRBJ2-1 and V is TRBV6-5; D is uncertain. The CDR3 has 14 amino acids. With 5 bases removed from V and 3 bases from J, the gap between germline ends came to 11 bases. From germline, CDR1 is MNHEY and CDR2 SVGAGI. This CDR3 reads CASSTQRGYNEQFF. Here the CDR3 DNA reads TGTGCCAGCAGTACCCAAAGAGGCTACAATGAGCAGTTCTTC.

The chain couples TRBV6-5 to TRBJ1-1, with D unclear. Germline CDR1 and CDR2: MNHEY and SVGAGI. The CDR3 is 13 residues long. Between the trimmed V and J ends, which lost 4 bases and 1 base, there was a span of 7 bases. CDR3 in amino acids: CASSLTPNTEAFF. DNA for the CDR3: TGTGCCAGCAGTTTAACACCGAACACTGAAGCTTTCTTT.

The CDR3, as DNA: TGTGCCAGCACCATTGTGGGGGGCACTGAAGCTTTCTTT. It is translated as CASTIVGGTEAFF. The rearrangement links TRBV12-3 or TRBV12-4 to TRBJ1-1; TRBD1 might be the D (5 bases). V shed 7 bases and J shed 4 bases, with 13 bases lying between them. This CDR3 is built from 13 residues.

The CDR3 nucleotides are TGCAGCGTTGGTCGGGGGGGAGCTGGAAACACCATATATTTT. Translating it yields CSVGRGGAGNTIYF. The chain joins TRBV29-1 to TRBJ1-3, with TRBD1 as a possible D gene (5 bases). Per germline, CDR1 SQVTM and CDR2 ANQGSEA. The V end lost 4 bases, the J end lost 2 bases, and 12 bases lay between the germline ends. The CDR3 has 14 residues.

This clone showed up just a few times. The V gene is TRBV5-1, the J gene TRBJ2-5, with a weak D call TRBD1 (6 bases). Germline CDR1 SGHRS, CDR2 YFSETQ. V dropped 0 bases and J dropped 3 bases, with 12 bases sitting between them. The CDR3 has 15 amino acids. CDR3 in amino acids: CASSLAGQREETQYF. The DNA for the CDR3 is TGCGCCAGCAGCTTGGCCGGACAGAGAGAAGAGACCCAGTACTTC.

Comments on this clone: This sample also contains other DNA sequences that code for the same CDR3. Here the CDR3 DNA reads TGTGCCAGCAGCTTAGCCTCGACCGGGGAGCTGTTTTTT. It is translated as CASSLASTGELFF. This chain connects TRBV11-3 to TRBJ2-2; no clear D gene. Germline V gives CDR1 SGHNT, CDR2 YENEEA. The CDR3 has 13 amino acids. V lost 1 base and J lost 5, with 5 bases in between.

This sequence joins TRBV3-1 (or the pseudogene TRBV3-2) and TRBJ2-2; TRBD1 is a possible D gene (5 bases). Trimming left V 2 bases short and J 10 bases short, with 8 bases between. This CDR3 comprises 12 residues. Germline CDR1 and CDR2: LGHDT and YNNKEL (reference sequence). The CDR3 here is CASSQRQSELFF. The DNA of the CDR3 is TGTGCCAGCAGCCAAAGACAGTCGGAGCTGTTTTTT.